The rows below give T cell receptor beta chains drawn from one sample of a study of blood T cell repertoires in COVID-19. Sequenced by immunoSEQ multiplex PCR; TCRdb stores in-frame clones only, minus some. The data contain about 270,000 clones, approximately 89% of them singletons. The sequenced sample was peripheral blood. These receptors were obtained from a man aged 40-55 years who had recovered from COVID-19. CDR3s include the opening cysteine and the closing phenylalanine or tryptophan. A D gene is named only where the DNA matches it firmly. Some rows have no size entry. The others give once, few or many, or a class for an expanded clone.

TRBJ2-1	.	.	TRBV30	TGTGCCTGGAGGCCACGGGACATGAACAATGAGCAGTTCTTC	CAWRPRDMNNEQFF
TRBJ2-1	.	.	TRBV4-1	TGCGCCAGCAGCCATCTCCCCTGGCTAGCCCCAGATAAGCAGTTCTTC	CASSHLPWLAPDKQFF
TRBJ1-4	.	.	TRBV5-6	TGTGCCAGCAGCCGATCGACAGGACCCTTAACTAATGAAAAACTGTTTTTT	CASSRSTGPLTNEKLFF
TRBJ1-1	.	.	TRBV27	TGTGCCAGCAGCCAGATCCGGAGAGAGGGGGATGAAGCTTTCTTT	CASSQIRREGDEAFF
TRBJ2-5	.	.	TRBV9	TGTGCCAGCAGCACAGGAGACAATCCGAGAAACTTC	CASSTGDNPRNF
TRBJ2-1	TRBD1	.	TRBV15	TGTGCCACCGAAGGACAGGGGATCGGTGAGCAGTTCTTC	CATEGQGIGEQFF
TRBJ1-1	.	.	TRBV6-5	TGTGCCAGCAGAGGGGACACTGAAGCTTTCTTT	CASRGDTEAFF
TRBJ1-2	TRBD1	many	TRBV24-1	TGTGCCACCAGCCCTAGTGGGACAGGGAGTTCCTTTTATGGCTACACCTTC	CATSPSGTGSSFYGYTF
TRBJ2-6	.	.	TRBV14	TGTGCCACAGGTGGCCCCGTCCTGACTTTC	CATGGPVLTF
TRBJ2-7	TRBD2	.	TRBV6-2/TRBV6-3	TGTGCCAGCAGTCCACCGGGAGGGTCCTACGAGCAGTACTTC	CASSPPGGSYEQYF
TRBJ2-1	.	once	TRBV15	TGTGCCACCAGCAGAGATCAGGGGTCCTACAATGAGCAGTTCTTC	CATSRDQGSYNEQFF
TRBJ2-2	.	few	TRBV30	TGTGCCTGGATGGGACTCCGGGCCGGGGAGCTGTTTTTT	CAWMGLRAGELFF
TRBJ2-1	TRBD2	.	TRBV9	TGTGCCAGCAGCGTAGGCGGGAGCTTGAATGAGCAGTTCTTC	CASSVGGSLNEQFF
TRBJ2-2	.	.	TRBV11-3	TGTGCCAGCAGCTTCATCTCTGACACAGACACCGGGGAGCTGTTTTTT	CASSFISDTDTGELFF
TRBJ2-3	.	.	TRBV5-1	TGCGCCAGCAGCTTGAAAGCGGATACGCAGTATTTT	CASSLKADTQYF
TRBJ2-2	TRBD1	.	TRBV6-6	TGTGCCAGCTCAAGGACAGGGGAAACCGGGGAGCTGTTTTTT	CASSRTGETGELFF
TRBJ2-3	TRBD1	.	TRBV13	TGTGCCAGCAGCAACACCGGGACAGGGCCTAGCGGAGCGGAGCGGGGTACGCAGTATTTT	CASSNTGTGPSGAERGTQYF
TRBJ2-2	.	.	TRBV29-1	TGCAGTGGTAGGGGGGGATTCAACACCGGGGAGCTGTTTTTT	CSGRGGFNTGELFF
TRBJ2-3	TRBD2	.	TRBV7-9	TGTGCCAGCAGCCAAGTGGCGGGGGGGCTCTCGAATACGCAGTATTTT	CASSQVAGGLSNTQYF
TRBJ2-3	.	.	TRBV29-1	TGCAGCGTTGAACTGCAGGGTCGGGATACGCAGTATTTT	CSVELQGRDTQYF
TRBJ1-2	TRBD1	.	TRBV7-6	TGTGCCAGCAGCCCCCGGGACAGGGAGGCTGGCTACACCTTC	CASSPRDREAGYTF
TRBJ2-2	.	.	TRBV19	TGTGCCAGTAGTATACTCCCCGGGAGCGGGGAGCTGTTTTTT	CASSILPGSGELFF
TRBJ2-5	TRBD2	.	TRBV4-3	TGCGCCAGCAGCCAAGATACTAGCGGGCAAGAGACCCAGTACTTC	CASSQDTSGQETQYF
TRBJ1-5	TRBD1	.	TRBV7-8	TGTGCCAGCAGCTCACAGGGGACCCCCAATCAGCCCCAGCATTTT	CASSSQGTPNQPQHF
TRBJ1-5	TRBD1	.	TRBV7-6	TGTGCCAGCAGCCCTCGCCGAGGGGGCGGCCAGCCCCAGCATTTT	CASSPRRGGGQPQHF
TRBJ2-5	TRBD1	.	TRBV11-2	TGTGCCAGCAGCTTAGGGACAGGACGGTGGGCCCAGTACTTC	CASSLGTGRWAQYF
TRBJ2-7	.	.	TRBV4-2	TGTGCCAGCAGCGACAGGCTCTCCTACGAGCAGTACTTC	CASSDRLSYEQYF
TRBJ2-1	.	.	TRBV11-2	TGTGCCAGCAGCTTAGGACTCTCGAGCTCCTACAATGAGCAGTTCTTC	CASSLGLSSSYNEQFF